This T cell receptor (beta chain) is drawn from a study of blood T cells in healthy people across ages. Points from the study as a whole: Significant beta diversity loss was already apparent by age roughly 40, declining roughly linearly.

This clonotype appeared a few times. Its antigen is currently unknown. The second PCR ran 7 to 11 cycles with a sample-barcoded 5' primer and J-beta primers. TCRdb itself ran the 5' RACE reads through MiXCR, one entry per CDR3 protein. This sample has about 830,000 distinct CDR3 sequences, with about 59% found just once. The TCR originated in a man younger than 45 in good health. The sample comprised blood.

CDR3 nucleotide sequence: TGTGCCAGCAGCGTAGGGGATAACTATGGCTACACCTTC. Translation: CASSVGDNYGYTF. The V gene is TRBV9, the J gene TRBJ1-2; no definite D call. The CDR3 spans 13 residues. Trimming took 0 bases from V and 1 from J, leaving 4 bases between them. The germline V gene has CDR1 SGDLS and CDR2 YYNGEE.